The rows below give T cell receptor beta chains drawn from one sample of a study of cytomegalovirus exposure and HLA in healthy donors. TCRdb's copy holds only in-frame clones and misses some; the assay was immunoSEQ multiplex PCR. The sample yields 90,000 to 120,000 clones, 60% to 80% seen once. Sequencing was carried out using PBMCs. The receptors were sampled from a man aged 55 to 69 in good health and CMV-seropositive. Both conserved end residues are part of each CDR3. Fields, in order: V gene, CDR3 protein.

TRBV9 | CASSPGVTNTGELFF
TRBV7-2 | CASSPTGGRYTEAFF
TRBV28 | CATSLTGPERGYTF
TRBV7-2 | CASRIGGGYEQYF
TRBV5-1 | CASSPSRTGTYEQYF
TRBV6-1 | CASSEAGGVNTEAFF
TRBV2 | CASSEARGRDEQYF
TRBV7-2 | CASSAPGIGRSETQYF
TRBV10-3 | CATAGDRGFSQPQHF
TRBV9 | CASNGGLSYNEQFF
TRBV7-9 | CASSLGGARDYNSPLHF
TRBV18 | CASNRGRSGNTIYF
TRBV5-1 | CASSLGEWTDTQYF
TRBV5-1 | CASSHKGGNTEAFF
TRBV18 | CATIAGSGEQFF
TRBV7-9 | CASSPGSSPTEAFF
TRBV7-9 | CSSSLAGGQRPLF
TRBV29-1 | CSVAQEVGYEQYF
TRBV21-1 | CASSNRTGRGNTIYF
TRBV7-9 | CASSLGQGGDTQYF
TRBV10-3 | CAISGQRGGRDEQFF
TRBV7-2 | CASSFDLRGEKGYTF
TRBV19 | CASSEGARDTGELFF
TRBV7-9 | CSSSLEGARGYTF
TRBV5-4 | CASSFPPGQGNEQYF
TRBV29-1 | CSVSQGGGTQYF
TRBV6-1 | CASSPVQGNSPLHF
TRBV7-2 | CASSLLNFGLPGTNVLTF
TRBV19 | CASKKGPWGDQPQHF
TRBV7-8 | CASSHLITYGDSPLHF
TRBV11-2 | CASRTLAGGWTGELFF
TRBV30 | CAWSLTGQLPQHF
TRBV6-9 | CAPRRDSPLHF
TRBV4-1 | CASSQGPVGNTIYF
TRBV5-5 | CASSSLADEQYF
TRBV18 | CASSPSTGTSRELFF
TRBV30 | CAWGGNIRRPYYGYTF
TRBV2 | CASSVRQENYGYTF
TRBV18 | CASSPGTAKAEAFF
TRBV11-3 | CASSLELAGTGELFF
TRBV30 | CASEARDTIYF
TRBV28 | CASSLWAGGAYEQYF
TRBV18 | CASSPSSSLREQYF
TRBV10-2 | CASRRGPTDTQYF
TRBV7-6 | CASSLAEENLEQYF
TRBV9 | CASSVALTSGPIADTQYF
TRBV6-1 | CASSPTGLGQPQHF
TRBV10-2 | CASSESTGGTNEKLFF
TRBV15 | CATSGWTADEAFF
TRBV7-2 | CASLLSGGPFTGELFF
TRBV5-5 | CARSLRQGATGELFF